This T cell receptor beta chain stems from a study of vaccination effects on CD4 cells after COVID-19. Study-wide background: A few convalescent patients were sampled early and late after vaccination. Post-vaccine draws lagged the second dose by a median of 72 days.

About this clone itself: Its antigen remains unidentified.

Following a roughly eleven-day culture, CD4+ T cells were purified. A positive SARS-CoV-2 PCR test fell between March and December 2020. Vaccination of participants consisted of two doses of either the BNT162b2 or mRNA-1273 vaccine. The study's findings and limits: Predominantly, the post-vaccine spike-reactive clones of convalescents comprised new vaccine-induced clones.

The table came from immunoSEQ multiplex PCR; TCRdb's copy has only in-frame clones and leaves some out. The data contain about 50,000 clones, under 85% of them singletons. The specimen comprised CD4+ T cells from PBMCs cultured without peptide, sampled after COVID-19 vaccination. This sequence originates from a human donor who had a prior SARS-CoV-2 infection.

CDR3 amino acids: CASSDSRQGPYYEQYF. The CDR3 DNA is TGTGCCAGCAGTGACTCCCGTCAGGGGCCATACTACGAGCAGTACTTC. This chain connects TRBV6-4 to TRBJ2-7, with a weak D call TRBD1 (6 bases). Between the trimmed V and J ends, which lost 0 bases and 3 bases, there was a span of 15 bases. In germline, CDR1 is MRHNA, CDR2 SNTAGT. This CDR3 comprises 16 residues.